Sequencing of this T cell receptor (beta chain) was carried out in a study of shared clonotypes between healthy human individuals. Study-wide findings and caveats: Larger richness was generally estimated for naive than memory subsets. Clonotypes shared by all four sorted-subset donors had higher generation probabilities than non-shared clonotypes.

The germline gives CDR1 SGHRS, CDR2 YFSETQ. There are 14 residues in the CDR3. Trimming took 4 bases from V and 3 from J, leaving 11 bases between them. The authors distributed each subset's genomic DNA evenly over several immunoSEQ plates. The method was immunoSEQ multiplex PCR; TCRdb's version includes in-frame clones alone and lacks a portion of them. The sample lists some 580,000 clones, nearly 98% seen once, with 0.3% in the top ten. This clone has just one count. Its antigen remains unidentified. CD45RO-negative cells were positively selected for CCR7, leaving out terminally differentiated effector memory CD45RA+ cells.

The sequence derives from a man aged 25-40 years in good health. The genes are TRBV5-1 and TRBJ2-1; no reliable D call. The material sequenced was naive CD8+ T cells sorted from blood. For the CDR3, the DNA is TGCGCCAGCAGCCAAGGGCGTTACTACAATGAGCAGTTCTTC. The encoded protein is CASSQGRYYNEQFF.